This TCR beta chain came from a study of shared clonotypes between healthy human individuals. Overall study context: Every donor yielded three CD4 naive, three CD4 memory, two CD8 naive and one CD8 memory plate. General study findings and limits: Memory subsets had estimated richness that was generally smaller than that of naive subsets. How much donors shared clonotypes was expected to be affected by sequencing depth. Generation probabilities were higher for clonotypes shared across all four sorted-subset donors than for unshared ones.

Points on this clone: Its target is not known.

It was CD45RO-negative cells, positively selected for CCR7, that made up naive CD8 cells, with terminally differentiated effector memory CD45RA+ cells excluded. This CDR3 has 16 amino acids. V gave up 0 bases and J gave up 0 bases, with 11 bases separating them. CDR1 and CDR2 (germline): WSHSY, SAAADI. Profiled with immunoSEQ multiplex PCR; TCRdb holds only in-frame clones, not every one. The table lists roughly 2 million clones, approximately 94% of them singletons. The chain couples TRBV10-2 to TRBJ1-1; D may be TRBD1 (5 bases). Sequencing was performed on naive CD8+ T cells sorted from blood. This sequence originates from a man between 18 and 35 years old in good health. The chain's CDR3 is CASSESDQGVNTEAFF. The CDR3 DNA is TGCGCCAGCAGTGAGTCTGACCAAGGGGTGAACACTGAAGCTTTCTTT.